This entry is about one T cell receptor (beta chain). The sample is drawn from a study of cytotoxic CD8 clonotypes in ibrutinib-treated CLL. Study-wide background: The subjects consisted of about 10 relapsed/refractory and some 14 treatment-naive individuals, with approximately 17 IGHV unmutated. Response samples followed a median around 11 months of treatment, range 6 to 36.

Trimming took 2 bases from V and 10 from J; bases not matched to a gene: 16. Germline V gives CDR1 SGHTA, CDR2 FQGNSA. This CDR3 has 18 residues. The intended depth for sequencing was 1 in 200,000 to 1 in 1 million T cells. TCRdb keeps only in-frame clones here, not all; method: immunoSEQ multiplex PCR. The sample records approximately 92,000 clones, roughly 80% being singletons. This clonotype was obtained from a human donor with chronic lymphocytic leukemia. The chain couples TRBV7-2 to TRBJ2-7; 14 nucleotides line up with TRBD2. Material: PBMCs, obtained after 24 months of ibrutinib treatment. CDR3 protein: CASSLTRGGLAGGRPQYF. In DNA, the CDR3 is TGTGCCAGCAGCTTAACCCGAGGAGGACTAGCGGGGGGACGGCCCCAGTACTTC.